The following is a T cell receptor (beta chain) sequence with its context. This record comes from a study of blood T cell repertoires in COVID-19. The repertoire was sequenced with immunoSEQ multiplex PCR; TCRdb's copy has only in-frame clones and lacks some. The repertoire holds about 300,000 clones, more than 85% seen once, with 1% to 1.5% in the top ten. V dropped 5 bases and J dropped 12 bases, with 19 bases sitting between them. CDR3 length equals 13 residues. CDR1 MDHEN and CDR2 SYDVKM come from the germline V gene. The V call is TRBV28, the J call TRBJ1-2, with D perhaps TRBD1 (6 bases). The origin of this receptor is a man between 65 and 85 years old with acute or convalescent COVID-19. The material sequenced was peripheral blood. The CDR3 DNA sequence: TGTGCCAGCAGTCCCGTCTCCGGGACACAAAACACCTTC. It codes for CASSPVSGTQNTF.